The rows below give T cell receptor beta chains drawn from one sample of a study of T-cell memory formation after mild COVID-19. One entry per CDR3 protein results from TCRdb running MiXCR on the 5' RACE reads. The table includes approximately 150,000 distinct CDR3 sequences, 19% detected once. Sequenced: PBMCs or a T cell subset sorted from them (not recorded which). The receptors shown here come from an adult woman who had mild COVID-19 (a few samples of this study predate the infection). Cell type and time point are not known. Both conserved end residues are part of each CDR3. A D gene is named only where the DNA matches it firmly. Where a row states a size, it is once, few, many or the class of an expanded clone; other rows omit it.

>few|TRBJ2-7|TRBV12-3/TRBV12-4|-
CASGRAYEQYF
TGTGCCAGCGGTAGGGCCTACGAGCAGTACTTC
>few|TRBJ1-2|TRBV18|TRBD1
CASSPIRGDYGYTF
TGTGCCAGCTCACCGATCAGGGGGGACTATGGCTACACCTTC
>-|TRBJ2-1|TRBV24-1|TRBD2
CATSDLAGGTYNEQFF
TGTGCCACCAGTGACCTAGCGGGAGGGACCTACAATGAGCAGTTCTTC
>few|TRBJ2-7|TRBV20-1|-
CSAHRGQAYEQYF
TGCAGTGCTCACCGGGGCCAAGCCTACGAGCAGTACTTC
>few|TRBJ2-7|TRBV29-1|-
CSVGGPDEQYF
TGCAGCGTTGGGGGGCCAGACGAGCAGTACTTC
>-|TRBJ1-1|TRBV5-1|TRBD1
CASSRDSSNTEAFF
TGCGCCAGCAGCCGGGACAGCTCGAACACTGAAGCTTTCTTT
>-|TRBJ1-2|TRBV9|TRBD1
CASSAGTGIDGYTF
TGTGCCAGCAGCGCGGGGACAGGCATAGATGGCTACACCTTC
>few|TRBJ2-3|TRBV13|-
CASNMRSRDTQYF
TGTGCCAGCAACATGAGGTCCCGGGATACGCAGTATTTT
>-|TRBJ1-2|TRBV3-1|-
CASSFDGGYGYTF
TGTGCCAGCAGCTTCGACGGAGGCTATGGCTACACCTTC
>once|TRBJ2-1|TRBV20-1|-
CSASGGGGINEQFF
TGCAGTGCTAGCGGTGGAGGCGGAATCAATGAGCAGTTCTTC
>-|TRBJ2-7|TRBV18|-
CASSPNGQSGEQYF
TGTGCCAGCTCACCAAATGGACAATCGGGCGAGCAGTACTTC
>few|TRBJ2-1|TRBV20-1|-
CSARDSRLVYQFF
TGCAGTGCTAGAGATTCTCGACTAGTCTATCAGTTCTTC
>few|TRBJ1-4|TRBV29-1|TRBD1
CSVEGWTGGGLFF
TGCAGCGTTGAAGGCTGGACAGGTGGCGGACTGTTTTTT
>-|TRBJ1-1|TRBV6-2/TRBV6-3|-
CASSYVGVKTAFF
TGTGCCAGCAGTTACGTAGGGGTTAAAACGGCTTTCTTT
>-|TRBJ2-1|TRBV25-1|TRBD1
CASSDPGQGKYNEQFF
TGTGCCAGCAGTGACCCGGGACAGGGCAAATACAATGAGCAGTTCTTC
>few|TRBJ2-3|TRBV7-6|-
CASSLAPSHTDTQYF
TGTGCCAGCAGCTTAGCGCCTAGTCACACAGATACGCAGTATTTT
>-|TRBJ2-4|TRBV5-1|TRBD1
CASSPGQGGHIQYF
TGCGCCAGCAGCCCGGGACAGGGCGGGCACATTCAGTACTTC
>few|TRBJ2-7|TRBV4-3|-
CASSQGAGGAYEQYF
TGCGCCAGCAGCCAAGGGGCTGGGGGAGCCTACGAGCAGTACTTC
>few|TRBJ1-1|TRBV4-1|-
CASTGPGFEAFF
TGCGCCAGCACCGGACCGGGATTTGAAGCTTTCTTT
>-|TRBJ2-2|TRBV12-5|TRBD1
CASGLRTGHVTGELFF
TGTGCTAGTGGTTTGCGGACAGGGCATGTTACCGGGGAGCTGTTTTTT
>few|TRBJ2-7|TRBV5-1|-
CASSPAGTRNYEQYF
TGCGCCAGCAGCCCAGCCGGGACTCGAAACTACGAGCAGTACTTC
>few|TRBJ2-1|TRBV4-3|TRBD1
CASSYKGTGVIRHNEQFF
TGCGCCAGCAGCTATAAAGGTACAGGGGTAATCAGACACAATGAGCAGTTCTTC
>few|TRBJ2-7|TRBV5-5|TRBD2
CASSLGGLADYEQYF
TGTGCCAGCAGCTTGGGCGGACTAGCGGACTACGAGCAGTACTTC
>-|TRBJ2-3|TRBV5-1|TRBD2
CASSSREGIRTDTQYF
TGCGCCAGCAGTTCTCGGGAGGGAATTCGCACAGATACGCAGTATTTT
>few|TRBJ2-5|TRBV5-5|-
CASIPGVQETQYF
TGTGCCAGCATCCCGGGCGTACAAGAGACCCAGTACTTC
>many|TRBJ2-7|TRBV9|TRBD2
CASSATGTSGPYEQYF
TGTGCCAGCAGCGCGACCGGGACTAGCGGGCCATACGAGCAGTACTTC
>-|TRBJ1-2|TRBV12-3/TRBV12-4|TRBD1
CASTGTGEGYTF
TGTGCCAGCACCGGGACAGGGGAAGGCTACACCTTC
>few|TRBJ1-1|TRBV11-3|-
CASSFGPEREAFF
TGTGCCAGCAGCTTTGGGCCAGAGAGAGAAGCTTTCTTT
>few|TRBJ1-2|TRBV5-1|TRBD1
CASSLRQGPYGYTF
TGCGCCAGCAGCTTGAGACAGGGCCCCTATGGCTACACCTTC
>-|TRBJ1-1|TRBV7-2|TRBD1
CASSLGTGGNTEAFF
TGTGCCAGCAGCTTGGGGACAGGGGGGAACACTGAAGCTTTCTTT
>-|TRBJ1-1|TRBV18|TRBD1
CASSPDRGRGYTEAFF
TGTGCCAGCTCACCGGACAGGGGACGGGGGTACACTGAAGCTTTCTTT
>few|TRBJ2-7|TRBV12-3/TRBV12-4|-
CASTRSSGFEQYF
TGTGCCAGCACCCGCAGCTCGGGGTTCGAGCAGTACTTC
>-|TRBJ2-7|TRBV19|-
CASSLSFVGHGTYEQYF
TGTGCCAGTAGTCTATCTTTTGTGGGACACGGGACCTACGAGCAGTACTTC
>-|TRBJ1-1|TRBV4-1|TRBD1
CASSQDRGPAEAFF
TGCGCCAGCAGCCAAGACAGGGGGCCGGCTGAAGCTTTCTTT
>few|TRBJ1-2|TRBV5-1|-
CASSLAGRSGYTF
TGCGCCAGCAGCTTGGCAGGGAGAAGTGGCTACACCTTC
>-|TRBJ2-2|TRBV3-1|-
CASSQVVPGELFF
TGTGCCAGCAGCCAAGTTGTCCCCGGGGAGCTGTTTTTT
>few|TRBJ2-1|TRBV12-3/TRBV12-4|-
CASSLDSAYNEQFF
TGTGCCAGCAGTCTGGACTCCGCGTACAATGAGCAGTTCTTC
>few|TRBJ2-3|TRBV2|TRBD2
CASRGTSGPNTQYF
TGTGCCAGCAGGGGGACTAGCGGGCCGAATACGCAGTATTTT
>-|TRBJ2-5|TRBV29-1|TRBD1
CSVRSGTGGGETQYF
TGCAGCGTTAGATCCGGGACAGGGGGCGGAGAGACCCAGTACTTC
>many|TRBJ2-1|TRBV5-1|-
CASGPESGREQFF
TGCGCCAGCGGCCCTGAATCGGGACGAGAGCAGTTCTTC
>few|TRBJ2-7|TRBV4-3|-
CASSQESAGLHEQYF
TGCGCCAGCAGCCAAGAGTCCGCGGGGCTCCACGAGCAGTACTTC
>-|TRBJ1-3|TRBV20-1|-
CSASLLGGVGGNTIYF
TGCAGTGCTAGCCTACTTGGTGGGGTGGGCGGAAACACCATATATTTT
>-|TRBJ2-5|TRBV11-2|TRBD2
CASSSGMSGGSQETQYF
TGTGCCAGCAGCTCAGGGATGAGCGGGGGAAGTCAAGAGACCCAGTACTTC
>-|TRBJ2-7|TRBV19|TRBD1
CASSYGQGKAFYEQYF
TGTGCCAGTAGTTACGGACAGGGGAAGGCCTTTTACGAGCAGTACTTC